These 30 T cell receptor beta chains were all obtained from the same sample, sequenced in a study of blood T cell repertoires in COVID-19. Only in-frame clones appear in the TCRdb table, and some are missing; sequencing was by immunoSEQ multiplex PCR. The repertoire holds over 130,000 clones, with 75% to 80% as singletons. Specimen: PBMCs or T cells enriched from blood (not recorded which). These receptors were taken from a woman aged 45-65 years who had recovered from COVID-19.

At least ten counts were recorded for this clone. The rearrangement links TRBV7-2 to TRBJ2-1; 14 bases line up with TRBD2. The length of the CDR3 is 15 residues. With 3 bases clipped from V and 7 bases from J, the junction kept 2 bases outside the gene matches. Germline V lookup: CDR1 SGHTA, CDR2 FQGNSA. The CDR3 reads CASSLTSGGANEQFF. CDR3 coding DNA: TGTGCCAGCAGCTTGACTAGCGGGGGGGCGAATGAGCAGTTCTTC.

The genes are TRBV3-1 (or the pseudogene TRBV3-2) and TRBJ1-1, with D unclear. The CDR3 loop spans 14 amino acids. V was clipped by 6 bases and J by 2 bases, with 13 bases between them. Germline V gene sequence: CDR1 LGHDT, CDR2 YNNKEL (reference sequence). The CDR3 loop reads CASSHWQFNTEAFF. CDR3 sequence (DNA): TGTGCCAGCAGTCATTGGCAGTTCAACACTGAAGCTTTCTTT.

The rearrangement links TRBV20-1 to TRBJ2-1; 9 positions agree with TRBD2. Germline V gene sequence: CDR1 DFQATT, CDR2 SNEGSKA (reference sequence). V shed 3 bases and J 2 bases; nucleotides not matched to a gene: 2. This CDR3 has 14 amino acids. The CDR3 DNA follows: TGCAGTGCTAGTAGCGGGAGAACCTACAATGAGCAGTTCTTC. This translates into CSASSGRTYNEQFF.

CDR3 residues: CASSHIQGNTEEAFF. The CDR3 nucleotides read TGCGCCAGCAGCCACATACAGGGGAACACTGAGGAAGCTTTCTTT. V gene TRBV4-1 combines with J gene TRBJ1-1, with 7 bases matching TRBD1. V dropped 3 bases and J dropped 8; count of bases not matched to a gene: 12. The CDR3 totals 15 residues. The germline V gene encodes CDR1 MGHRA and CDR2 YSYEKL.

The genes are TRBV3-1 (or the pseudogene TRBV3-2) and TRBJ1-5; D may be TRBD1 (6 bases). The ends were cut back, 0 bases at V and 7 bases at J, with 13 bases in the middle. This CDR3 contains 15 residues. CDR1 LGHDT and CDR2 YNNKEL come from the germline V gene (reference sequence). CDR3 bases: TGTGCCAGCAGCCAAGATGCAGGGGCACCCCAGCCCCAGCATTTT. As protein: CASSQDAGAPQPQHF.

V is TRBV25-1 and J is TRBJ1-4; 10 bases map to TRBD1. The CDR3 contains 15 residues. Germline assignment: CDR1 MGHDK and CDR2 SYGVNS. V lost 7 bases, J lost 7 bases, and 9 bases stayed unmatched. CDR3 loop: CASTVGTGAREKLFF. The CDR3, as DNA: TGTGCCAGCACCGTGGGGACAGGGGCTCGTGAAAAACTGTTTTTT. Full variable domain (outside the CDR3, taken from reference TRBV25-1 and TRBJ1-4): EADIYQTPRYLVIGTGKKITLECSQTMGHDKMYWYQQDPGMELHLIHYSYGVNSTEKGDLSSESTVSRIRTEHFPLTLESARPSHTSQYLCASTVGTGAREKLFFGSGTQLSVL.

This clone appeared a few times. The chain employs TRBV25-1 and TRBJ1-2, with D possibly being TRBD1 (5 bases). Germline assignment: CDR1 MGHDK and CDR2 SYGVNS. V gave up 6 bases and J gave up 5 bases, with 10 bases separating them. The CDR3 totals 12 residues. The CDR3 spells CASRRGGYGYTF. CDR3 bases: TGTGCCAGCAGAAGGGGAGGGTATGGCTACACCTTC.

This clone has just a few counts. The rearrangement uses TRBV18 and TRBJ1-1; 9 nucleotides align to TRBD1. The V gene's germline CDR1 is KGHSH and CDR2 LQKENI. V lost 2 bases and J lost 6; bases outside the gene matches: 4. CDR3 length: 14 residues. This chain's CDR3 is CASSPSGTGSEAFF. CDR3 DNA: TGTGCCAGCTCACCATCCGGGACAGGGTCTGAAGCTTTCTTT.

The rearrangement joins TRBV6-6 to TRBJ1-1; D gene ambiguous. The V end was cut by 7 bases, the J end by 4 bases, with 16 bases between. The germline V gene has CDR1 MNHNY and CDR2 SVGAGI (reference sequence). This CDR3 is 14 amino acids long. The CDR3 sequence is CASTLREVGTEAFF. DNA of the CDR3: TGTGCCAGCACCCTCCGGGAAGTAGGCACTGAAGCTTTCTTT.

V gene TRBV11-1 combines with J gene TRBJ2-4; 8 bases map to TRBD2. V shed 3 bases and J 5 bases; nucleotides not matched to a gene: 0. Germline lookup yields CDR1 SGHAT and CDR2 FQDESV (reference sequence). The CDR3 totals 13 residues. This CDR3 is CASSLGLENIQYF. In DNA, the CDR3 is TGTGCCAGCAGCTTGGGACTAGAAAACATTCAGTACTTC.

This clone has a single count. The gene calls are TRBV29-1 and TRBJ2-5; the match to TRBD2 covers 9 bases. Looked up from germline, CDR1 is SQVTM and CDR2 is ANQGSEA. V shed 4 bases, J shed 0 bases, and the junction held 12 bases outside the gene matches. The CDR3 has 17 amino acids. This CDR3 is CSVALSWTSAYQETQYF. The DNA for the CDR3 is TGCAGCGTTGCTCTCTCATGGACTAGCGCCTACCAAGAGACCCAGTACTTC.

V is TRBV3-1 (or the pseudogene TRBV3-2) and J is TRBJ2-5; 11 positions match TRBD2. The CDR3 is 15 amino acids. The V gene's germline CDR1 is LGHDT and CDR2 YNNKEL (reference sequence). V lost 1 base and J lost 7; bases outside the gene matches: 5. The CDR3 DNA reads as TGTGCCAGCAGCCAAGCTAGCGGGGGGTCATGGACCCAGTACTTC. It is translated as CASSQASGGSWTQYF.

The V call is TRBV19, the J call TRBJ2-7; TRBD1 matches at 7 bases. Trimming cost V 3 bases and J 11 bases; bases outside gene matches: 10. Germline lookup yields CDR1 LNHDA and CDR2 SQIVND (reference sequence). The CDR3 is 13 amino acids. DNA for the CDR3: TGTGCCAGTAGTATCACGCCTCAGGGGGTGGAGTACTTC. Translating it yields CASSITPQGVEYF.

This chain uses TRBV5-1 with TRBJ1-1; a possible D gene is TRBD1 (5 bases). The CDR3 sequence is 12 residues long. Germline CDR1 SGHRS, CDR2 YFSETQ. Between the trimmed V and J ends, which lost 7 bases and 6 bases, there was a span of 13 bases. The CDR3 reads CASYRGGPEAFF. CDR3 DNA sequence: TGCGCCAGCTATAGGGGAGGCCCTGAAGCTTTCTTT.

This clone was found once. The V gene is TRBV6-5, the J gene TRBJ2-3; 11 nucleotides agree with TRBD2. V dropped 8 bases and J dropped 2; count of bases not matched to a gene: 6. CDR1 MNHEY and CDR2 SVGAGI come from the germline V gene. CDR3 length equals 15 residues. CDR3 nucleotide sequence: TGTGCCAGCGGCCCTAGCGGGGGGCACACAGATACGCAGTATTTT. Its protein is CASGPSGGHTDTQYF.

CDR3 coding DNA: TGTGCCAGCAGCCCAAGACCAGCGGGTGCCGGGGAGCTGTTTTTT. Translation gives CASSPRPAGAGELFF. The chain is built from TRBV11-3 and TRBJ2-2; tentative D call: TRBD2 (6 bases). CDR1 is SGHNT, CDR2 YENEEA, per germline. This CDR3 is built from 15 residues. V lost 5 bases to trimming and J lost 6 bases, with 16 bases between them.

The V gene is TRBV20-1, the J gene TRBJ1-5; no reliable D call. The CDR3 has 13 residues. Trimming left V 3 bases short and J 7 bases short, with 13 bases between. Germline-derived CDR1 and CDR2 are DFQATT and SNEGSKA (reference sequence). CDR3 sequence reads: CSASIQSGQPQHF. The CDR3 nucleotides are TGCAGTGCTAGTATCCAGTCAGGCCAGCCCCAGCATTTT.

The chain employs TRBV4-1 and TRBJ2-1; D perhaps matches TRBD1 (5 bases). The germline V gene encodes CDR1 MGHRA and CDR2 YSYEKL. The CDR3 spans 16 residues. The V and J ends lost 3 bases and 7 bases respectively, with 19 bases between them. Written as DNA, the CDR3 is TGCGCCAGCAGCCAGGAATTAGCTTTGGGGCCAAATGAGCAGTTCTTC. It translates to CASSQELALGPNEQFF.

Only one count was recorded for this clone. In DNA form, the CDR3 reads TGCGCCAGCAGCTTGGTTGCAGGGGGCCCAACTAATGAAAAACTGTTTTTT. It yields the protein CASSLVAGGPTNEKLFF. The chain employs TRBV5-1 and TRBJ1-4; 8 bases line up with TRBD1. The trim removed 0 bases at V and 0 bases at J, leaving 4 bases unmatched. This CDR3 has 17 residues. The germline V gene encodes CDR1 SGHRS and CDR2 YFSETQ.

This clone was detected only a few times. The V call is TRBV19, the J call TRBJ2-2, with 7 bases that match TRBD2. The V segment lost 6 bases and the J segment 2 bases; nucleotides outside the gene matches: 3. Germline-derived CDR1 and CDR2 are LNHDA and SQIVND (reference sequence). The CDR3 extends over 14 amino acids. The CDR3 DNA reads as TGTGCCAGTAGAGGGAGGGACAACACCGGGGAGCTGTTTTTT. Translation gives CASRGRDNTGELFF.

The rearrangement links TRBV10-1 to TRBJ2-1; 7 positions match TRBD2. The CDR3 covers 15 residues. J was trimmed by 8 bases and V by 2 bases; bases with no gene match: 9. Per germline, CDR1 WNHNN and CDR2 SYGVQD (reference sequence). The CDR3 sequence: CASSEPSASGYEQFF. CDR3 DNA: TGCGCCAGCAGTGAGCCCTCGGCTAGCGGCTATGAGCAGTTCTTC.

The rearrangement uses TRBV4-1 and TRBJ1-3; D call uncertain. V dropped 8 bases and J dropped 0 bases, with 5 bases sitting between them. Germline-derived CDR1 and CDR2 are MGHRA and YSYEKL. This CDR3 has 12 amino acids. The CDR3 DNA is TGCGCCAGCCACGGCTCTGGAAACACCATATATTTT. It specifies CASHGSGNTIYF.

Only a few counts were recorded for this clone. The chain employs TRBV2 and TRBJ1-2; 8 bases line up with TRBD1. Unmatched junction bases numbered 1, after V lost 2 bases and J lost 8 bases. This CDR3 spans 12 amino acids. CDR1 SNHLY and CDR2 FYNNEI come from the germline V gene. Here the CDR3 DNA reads TGTGCCAGCAGTGAACCAGGGGGCGGCTACACCTTC. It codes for CASSEPGGGYTF.

CDR3 bases: TGTGCCAGCAGCCCCCCACAGGGATGGAATGGCTACACCTTC. Protein: CASSPPQGWNGYTF. The V and J genes are TRBV7-9 and TRBJ1-2; D is possibly TRBD1 (6 bases). V lost 5 bases and J 6 bases, leaving 16 bases between the germline ends. Per germline, CDR1 SEHNR and CDR2 FQNEAQ (reference sequence). This CDR3 has 14 residues.

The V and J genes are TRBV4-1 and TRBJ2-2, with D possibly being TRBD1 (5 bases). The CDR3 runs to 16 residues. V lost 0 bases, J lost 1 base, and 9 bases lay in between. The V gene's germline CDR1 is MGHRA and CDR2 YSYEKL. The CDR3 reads CASSQESRENTGELFF. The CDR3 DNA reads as TGCGCCAGCAGCCAAGAGAGCAGGGAGAACACCGGGGAGCTGTTTTTT.

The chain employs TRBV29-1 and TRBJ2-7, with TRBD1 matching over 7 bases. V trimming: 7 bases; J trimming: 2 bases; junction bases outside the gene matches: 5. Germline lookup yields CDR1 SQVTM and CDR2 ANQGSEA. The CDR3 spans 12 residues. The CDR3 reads CSAHDRAYEQYF. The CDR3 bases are TGCAGCGCCCATGACAGGGCCTACGAGCAGTACTTC.

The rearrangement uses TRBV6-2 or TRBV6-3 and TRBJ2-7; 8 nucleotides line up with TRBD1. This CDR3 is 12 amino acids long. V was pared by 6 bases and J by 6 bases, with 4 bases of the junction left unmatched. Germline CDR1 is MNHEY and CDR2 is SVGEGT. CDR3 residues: CASSRTGREQYF. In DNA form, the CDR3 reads TGTGCCAGCAGCCGGACAGGGCGCGAGCAGTACTTC.

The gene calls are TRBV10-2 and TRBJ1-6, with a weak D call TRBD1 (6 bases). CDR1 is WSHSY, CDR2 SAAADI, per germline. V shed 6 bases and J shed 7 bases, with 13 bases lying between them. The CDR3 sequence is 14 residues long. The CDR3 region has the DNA TGCGCCAGCAGACCCCGGGACAAAAATTCACCCCTCCACTTT. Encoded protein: CASRPRDKNSPLHF.

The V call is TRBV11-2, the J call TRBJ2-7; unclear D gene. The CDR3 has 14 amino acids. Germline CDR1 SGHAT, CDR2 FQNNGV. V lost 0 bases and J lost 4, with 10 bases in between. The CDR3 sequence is CASSLEAIGYEQYF. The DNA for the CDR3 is TGTGCCAGCAGCTTAGAGGCTATCGGGTACGAGCAGTACTTC.

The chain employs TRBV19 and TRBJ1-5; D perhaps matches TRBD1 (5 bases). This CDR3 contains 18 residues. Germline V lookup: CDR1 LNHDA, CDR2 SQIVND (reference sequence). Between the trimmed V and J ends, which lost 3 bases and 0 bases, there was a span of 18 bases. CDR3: CASSIGIRGYYSNQPQHF. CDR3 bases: TGTGCCAGTAGTATTGGGATTCGGGGGTACTATAGCAATCAGCCCCAGCATTTT.